Here is one T cell receptor beta chain with its context. CDR3 length equals 13 residues. The junction had 9 bases not matched to a gene; V was cut back by 7 bases and J by 4 bases. Per germline, CDR1 GTSNPN and CDR2 SVGIG (reference sequence). As originally analysed: Amplification from reference gene primers served as the basis for estimated nucleated cell counts. Produced via immunoSEQ multiplex PCR; TCRdb's table is partial and in-frame only. That table supplies the V and J calls and clone size; D and trimming were determined from the DNA. The sample yields some 350,000 clones, around nine tenths seen once. This specimen belongs to a study of blood T cell repertoires in COVID-19. Background on the study: The origin of the acute and convalescent COVID-19 samples was the United States, Italy and Spain. Sample material is recorded as cDNA or gDNA derived from T cells, B-cell-depleted T cells, or PBMCs.

This chain joins TRBV30 and TRBJ1-2, with TRBD1 identical over 7 bases. The sequenced sample consisted of peripheral blood. The TCR comes from a human donor in a cohort sampled during active COVID-19. This CDR3 reads CASFTGALYGYTF. CDR3 nucleotides: TGTGCCTCATTTACAGGGGCCCTCTATGGCTACACCTTC.